The T cell receptor (beta chain) described here comes from a study of cytomegalovirus exposure and HLA in healthy donors. At the level of the study: The Caucasian-associated ancestry cluster held over 65% of a few hundred genotyped donors. Findings and caveats of the study: A few chains tied to CMV proved CMV antigen-specific in vitro. Later, an analysis found that common viral pathogens appeared to be linked with several of the most significant clusters.

V gave up 7 bases and J gave up 3 bases, with 18 bases separating them. Germline values: CDR1 SQVTM, CDR2 ANQGSEA. The CDR3 has 14 residues. Concerning this clone itself: Its cognate antigen is unknown.

Researchers ran the PCR with 60 Vbeta and 13 Jbeta primers. In the original workflow: Around 11 million of roughly 81 million unique TCR beta chains were shared, per a later count. The protocol was immunoSEQ multiplex PCR, while the TCRdb copy is restricted to in-frame clones and leaves out a portion. V and J calls plus clone size are reproduced from that table; the DNA served to infer D and trimming. The sample has 85,000 to 120,000 clones, roughly 82% seen once. This sequence joins TRBV29-1 and TRBJ1-2, with D possibly TRBD1 on 5 matching bases. This receptor was taken from a man aged 50 to 59 in good health and CMV-seronegative. The sequencing input was PBMCs. The CDR3 region is CSAEAGGSDYGYTF. The CDR3 nucleotides are TGCAGCGCCGAAGCGGGGGGGAGCGACTATGGCTACACCTTC.